Each of the 27 T cell receptor beta chains below was sequenced from the same sample in a study of control samples from healthy donors and cancer patients. Sequencing used immunoSEQ multiplex PCR; TCRdb keeps in-frame clones, though not all of them. Of fewer than 200,000 clones listed, 90% are singletons. Sequencing used blood. These TCRs come from a woman aged 50 to 60 in good health.

V gene TRBV4-3 combines with J gene TRBJ1-2, with 8 bases fitting TRBD1. The germline gives CDR1 LGHNA, CDR2 YSLEER. The length of the CDR3 is 17 residues. V was pared by 0 bases and J by 4 bases, with 10 bases of the junction left unmatched. The CDR3 sequence: CASSQDPRTGLFYGYTF. Written as DNA, the CDR3 is TGCGCCAGCAGCCAAGATCCACGGACAGGGTTATTCTATGGCTACACCTTC.

The V and J genes are TRBV6-5 and TRBJ1-2; 8 bases are a match to TRBD1. This CDR3 spans 16 amino acids. Germline V lookup: CDR1 MNHEY, CDR2 SVGAGI. After removal of 2 bases from V and 1 base from J, the junction contained 6 bases not matched to a gene. Written as DNA, the CDR3 is TGTGCCAGCAGTTACAATACAGGGGGTTATAACTATGGCTACACCTTC. Protein: CASSYNTGGYNYGYTF.

The chain combines TRBV7-6 with TRBJ2-7; maybe TRBD1 (6 bases). Trimming cost V 1 base and J 7 bases, with 14 bases left between them. The germline V gene encodes CDR1 SGHVS and CDR2 FNYEAQ. The CDR3 sequence is 14 residues long. The CDR3 loop is CASSLVRTEGEQYF. CDR3 coding DNA: TGTGCCAGCAGCTTAGTCCGGACAGAGGGGGAGCAGTACTTC.

This sequence joins TRBV28 and TRBJ1-3; unclear D gene. Deletions cut 2 bases from V and 0 bases from J, with 5 bases between. Per germline, CDR1 MDHEN and CDR2 SYDVKM. The CDR3 consists of 14 residues. Here the CDR3 reads CASSLRSSGNTIYF. CDR3 coding DNA: TGTGCCAGCAGTTTACGTAGCTCTGGAAACACCATATATTTT.

The chain has TRBV6-4 and TRBJ2-1, with TRBD2 identical over 8 bases. J gave up 7 bases and V 4 bases, and 3 bases lay outside the gene matches. Germline V gives CDR1 MRHNA, CDR2 SNTAGT. CDR3 length: 13 residues. CDR3 in amino acids: CASSGGGFNEQFF. The DNA of the CDR3 is TGTGCCAGCAGTGGCGGGGGGTTTAATGAGCAGTTCTTC.

This sequence joins TRBV11-1 and TRBJ2-5; D gene ambiguous. Looked up from germline, CDR1 is SGHAT and CDR2 is FQDESV (reference sequence). This CDR3 spans 12 amino acids. Deletions cut 6 bases from V and 5 bases from J, with 10 bases between. The CDR3 DNA reads TGTGCCAGCAGATTGTCCGGGGAGACCCAGTACTTC. Its protein is CASRLSGETQYF.

This rearrangement joins TRBV7-2 to TRBJ1-1; maybe TRBD1 (5 bases). The V gene's germline CDR1 is SGHTA and CDR2 FQGNSA. The CDR3 extends over 14 amino acids. V was cut by 0 bases and J by 4 bases, with 9 bases left in between. This chain's CDR3 is CASSLAPGTTEAFF. The CDR3 DNA reads TGTGCCAGCAGCTTAGCGCCCGGGACCACTGAAGCTTTCTTT. Full variable domain (outside the CDR3, taken from reference TRBV7-2 and TRBJ1-1): GAGVSQSPSNKVTEKGKDVELRCDPISGHTALYWYRQSLGQGLEFLIYFQGNSAPDKSGLPSDRFSAERTGGSVSTLTIQRTQQEDSAVYLCASSLAPGTTEAFFGQGTRLTVV.

The V call is TRBV6-5, the J call TRBJ2-5; D remains unclear. There are 12 residues in the CDR3. V was trimmed by 5 bases and J by 1 base, leaving 5 bases between them. CDR1 is MNHEY and CDR2 is SVGAGI in the germline V gene. This CDR3 reads CASSRSQETQYF. Written as DNA, the CDR3 is TGTGCCAGCAGTAGGAGCCAAGAGACCCAGTACTTC.

The chain links TRBV10-3 to TRBJ1-2; no reliable D call. This CDR3 region has 12 residues. CDR1 and CDR2 (germline): ENHRY, SYGVKD. Trimming cost V 0 bases and J 9 bases, with 8 bases left between them. CDR3 bases: TGTGCCATCAGTGAGTCGACTGCCCGCTACACCTTC. Translating it yields CAISESTARYTF.

V is TRBV7-2 and J is TRBJ1-2; D is undetermined. This CDR3 is built from 14 residues. The V gene's germline CDR1 is SGHTA and CDR2 FQGNSA. Deletions cut 5 bases from V and 0 bases from J, with 10 bases between. The CDR3 spells CASSPSGANYGYTF. The DNA for the CDR3 is TGTGCCAGCAGCCCGAGCGGGGCTAACTATGGCTACACCTTC.

This chain links TRBV2 with TRBJ2-7; possibly TRBD1 for D (6 bases). V was pared by 7 bases and J by 4 bases, with 8 bases between. From germline, CDR1 is SNHLY and CDR2 FYNNEI. There are 11 residues in the CDR3. CDR3 region: CASIGTYEQYF. Here the CDR3 DNA reads TGTGCCAGCATAGGGACATACGAGCAGTACTTC.

The CDR3 DNA reads TGTGCCAGTAGCGTGGGGGCAGGACTCACAGATACGCAGTATTTT. This translates into CASSVGAGLTDTQYF. This chain uses TRBV19 with TRBJ2-3, with a tentative D call TRBD1 (6 bases). CDR3 length: 15 amino acids. Germline CDR1 reads LNHDA; CDR2 reads SQIVND (reference sequence). V lost 6 bases to trimming and J lost 2 bases, with 15 bases between them.

The chain has TRBV5-4 and TRBJ1-4; D is possibly TRBD1 (5 bases). The germline V gene has CDR1 SGHNT and CDR2 YYREEE (reference sequence). The germline V and J ends were trimmed by 8 bases and 8 bases, with 19 bases remaining between them. There are 14 residues in the CDR3. Here the CDR3 DNA reads TGTGCCAGATCCTCGGCCAGGGCCCAGGAAAAACTGTTTTTT. Translated, it gives CARSSARAQEKLFF.

The chain combines TRBV29-1 with TRBJ1-5; D uncertain. Trimming removed 2 bases from V and 2 bases from J, with 7 bases in between. Germline CDR1 SQVTM, CDR2 ANQGSEA. The CDR3 sequence is 13 residues long. DNA of the CDR3: TGCAGCGTTGAATTGGGCGGCAATCAGCCCCAGCATTTT. Translated: CSVELGGNQPQHF.

V gene TRBV28 combines with J gene TRBJ1-4; D unclear. V was pared by 8 bases and J by 3 bases, with 10 bases between. The CDR3 length is 13 residues. The germline gives CDR1 MDHEN, CDR2 SYDVKM. The DNA of the CDR3 is TGTGCCAGCTCCGGGTTATCTAATGAAAAACTGTTTTTT. Amino acids: CASSGLSNEKLFF.

The chain recombines TRBV4-3 with TRBJ2-3; D ambiguous. V lost 4 bases to trimming and J lost 4 bases, with 12 bases between them. The germline V gene has CDR1 LGHNA and CDR2 YSLEER. CDR3 length: 14 residues. Here the CDR3 reads CASSPQAYADTQYF. The CDR3 DNA reads as TGCGCCAGCAGCCCTCAAGCGTACGCAGATACGCAGTATTTT.

This clone was counted between two and nine times. V usage is TRBV27 and J usage is TRBJ1-4, with no clear D. V gave up 8 bases and J gave up 2 bases, with 24 bases separating them. This CDR3 spans 18 amino acids. CDR1 and CDR2 (germline): MNHEY, SMNVEV (reference sequence). CDR3: CASQEAGFLATTNEKLFF. DNA of the CDR3: TGTGCCAGCCAGGAGGCGGGGTTTCTTGCTACGACTAATGAAAAACTGTTTTTT.

The sample holds one count of this clone. The genes are TRBV19 and TRBJ2-5; 12 positions agree with TRBD2. Germline-derived CDR1 and CDR2 are LNHDA and SQIVND (reference sequence). The CDR3 spans 16 residues. Trimming removed 5 bases from V and 4 bases from J; junction bases left unmatched: 8. The CDR3 is CASSLAGGLPGETQYF. As DNA, the CDR3 is TGTGCCAGTAGTCTAGCGGGAGGGCTTCCAGGAGAGACCCAGTACTTC.

The chain has TRBV3-1 (or the pseudogene TRBV3-2) and TRBJ1-6; the D is unclear. CDR3 length: 15 residues. CDR1 is LGHDT and CDR2 is YNNKEL in the germline V gene (reference sequence). The V gene lost 1 base and the J gene lost 5 bases, with 9 bases spanning the gap. The CDR3 DNA reads TGTGCCAGCAGCCAAGTGGCAGCTAATAATTCACCCCTCCACTTT. This codes for CASSQVAANNSPLHF.

This clone was seen once. This chain connects TRBV19 to TRBJ1-2; possible D gene TRBD1, 6 bases. V dropped 9 bases and J dropped 7 bases, with 18 bases sitting between them. The germline gives CDR1 LNHDA, CDR2 SQIVND (reference sequence). The CDR3 contains 13 residues. CDR3 coding DNA: TGTGCCAGCTGGGGGGGCAGGTCGGGTGGCTACACCTTC. This sequence encodes CASWGGRSGGYTF. The full variable domain, in which reference TRBV19 and TRBJ1-2 provide the parts outside the CDR3, is DGGITQSPKYLFRKEGQNVTLSCEQNLNHDAMYWYRQDPGQGLRLIYYSQIVNDFQKGDIAEGYSVSREKKESFPLTVTSAQKNPTAFYLCASWGGRSGGYTFGSGTRLTVV.

The rearrangement links TRBV5-1 to TRBJ1-6, with TRBD1 matching over 9 bases. The CDR3 totals 16 residues. CDR1 and CDR2 from the germline V gene are SGHRS and YFSETQ. V dropped 4 bases and J dropped 6; count of bases not matched to a gene: 8. The CDR3 loop is CASSGEPGQGNSPLHF. The CDR3 nucleotides are TGCGCCAGCAGCGGAGAACCGGGACAGGGTAATTCACCCCTCCACTTT. The full variable domain, rest sourced from reference TRBV5-1 and TRBJ1-6, is KAGVTQTPRYLIKTRGQQVTLSCSPISGHRSVSWYQQTPGQGLQFLFEYFSETQRNKGNFPGRFSGRQFSNSRSEMNVSTLELGDSALYLCASSGEPGQGNSPLHFGNGTRLTVT.

The chain carries TRBV28 and TRBJ2-5, with a tentative D call TRBD2 (5 bases). Germline loops: CDR1 MDHEN, CDR2 SYDVKM. V was cut by 6 bases and J by 1 base, with 15 bases left in between. The CDR3 has 15 residues. CDR3 DNA sequence: TGTGCCAGCAGACCCCGCTCCGGACTCCAAGAGACCCAGTACTTC. It translates to CASRPRSGLQETQYF.

The chain couples TRBV5-1 to TRBJ2-5, with TRBD2 matching 8 bases. Germline values: CDR1 SGHRS, CDR2 YFSETQ. The V gene end was trimmed by 5 bases and the J gene end by 2 bases; junction bases not matched to a gene: 2. This CDR3 is built from 13 residues. CDR3 bases: TGCGCCAGCAGTACTAGCGGACAAGAGACCCAGTACTTC. Its protein is CASSTSGQETQYF.

This chain uses TRBV9 with TRBJ1-5; 7 nucleotides match TRBD1. Trimming took 0 bases from V and 3 from J; bases not matched to a gene: 3. CDR3 size: 15 residues. Germline V CDR1 and CDR2: SGDLS, YYNGEE. CDR3 sequence (DNA): TGTGCCAGCAGCGTAGATGGACAGGCCAATCAGCCCCAGCATTTT. Translation: CASSVDGQANQPQHF.

This clone was counted only a few times. The rearrangement links TRBV9 to TRBJ1-6; 8 bases map to TRBD1. Per germline, CDR1 SGDLS and CDR2 YYNGEE. V gave up 0 bases and J gave up 7 bases; unmatched junction bases: 3. This CDR3 has 15 amino acids. In DNA form, the CDR3 reads TGTGCCAGCAGCGTAGAGGGACAGGCGAATTCACCCCTCCACTTT. The encoded protein is CASSVEGQANSPLHF.

The chain has TRBV27 and TRBJ2-5; 10 nucleotides align to TRBD1. This CDR3 spans 15 amino acids. The germline V gene encodes CDR1 MNHEY and CDR2 SMNVEV (reference sequence). Germline trimming cut 5 bases from V and 2 bases from J; bases unmatched to any gene: 5. CDR3 protein: CASSPLDRGQETQYF. CDR3 sequence (DNA): TGTGCCAGCAGTCCGCTGGACAGGGGGCAAGAGACCCAGTACTTC.

The chain combines TRBV6-2 or TRBV6-3 with TRBJ1-1; 8 bases are a match to TRBD1. The CDR3 is made up of 15 amino acids. In germline, CDR1 is MNHEY, CDR2 SVGEGT. The ends lost 0 bases at V and 5 bases at J; junction bases unmatched: 5. This CDR3 is CASSYSNRGGTEAFF. CDR3 nucleotide sequence: TGTGCCAGCAGTTACTCTAACAGGGGGGGAACTGAAGCTTTCTTT.